These T cell receptor delta chains were read from a single sample in a study of gamma-delta chains in newborns, infants, children. TCRdb redid the clone calls on the reads with CATT. The sample yields around 6,000 delta-chain clones, roughly 15% seen once. The sample in question was blood, obtained at baseline. These receptors all stem from a child who was a newborn, infant or young child, either healthy, febrile or measles-vaccinated (not recorded which). The CDR3 runs from the conserved cysteine through the conserved F or W. A D gene is named only where the DNA matches it firmly. Expanded clones are given a class, and other clones once, few, many or no size at all.

V gene	clone size	J gene	D gene	CDR3 protein	CDR3 DNA
TRDV1	NA	TRDJ1	TRDD3	CALGESPHPIANLLGDTTDKLIF	TGTGCTCTTGGGGAATCACCACATCCTATAGCGAACCTACTGGGGGATACAACCGATAAACTCATCTTT
TRDV1	few	TRDJ1	TRDD3	CALGVLGALWGNTDKLIF	TGTGCTCTTGGGGTTTTGGGGGCTCTCTGGGGGAACACCGATAAACTCATCTTT
TRDV1	medium-sized	TRDJ1	TRDD3	CALGETPFRYWGILTDKLIF	TGTGCTCTTGGGGAAACCCCATTCCGTTACTGGGGGATATTAACCGATAAACTCATCTTT
TRDV1	medium-sized	TRDJ1	TRDD3	CALGTGGLYTDKLIF	TGTGCTCTGGGTACTGGGGGACTCTACACCGATAAACTCATCTTT
TRDV2	medium-sized	TRDJ1	TRDD3	CACDSLGDDVDKLIF	TGTGCCTGTGACAGTCTGGGGGATGATGTCGATAAACTCATCTTT
TRDV1	NA	TRDJ1	TRDD3	CALGELEPHPHHLPYWGIPLYYTDKLIF	TGTGCTCTTGGGGAACTAGAGCCCCATCCCCATCACCTTCCTTACTGGGGGATACCCCTCTATTACACCGATAAACTCATCTTT
TRDV2	few	TRDJ3	TRDD3	CACDSILLGDLSSWDTRQMFF	TGTGCCTGTGACAGCATTCTCTTGGGGGATCTAAGCTCCTGGGACACCCGACAGATGTTTTTC
TRDV1	NA	TRDJ1	NA	CALGTHQTSGWGSLYHTDKLIF	TGTGCTCTTGGGACCCACCAAACGTCCGGGTGGGGGTCCCTTTACCACACCGATAAACTCATCTTT
TRDV2	medium-sized	TRDJ1	NA	CACDTVGEESDKLIF	TGTGCCTGTGACACGGTGGGAGAAGAATCCGATAAACTCATCTTT
TRDV2	medium-sized	TRDJ1	TRDD3	CACDTMGGSYTDKLIF	TGTGCCTGTGACACCATGGGGGGATCTTACACCGATAAACTCATCTTT
TRDV2	medium-sized	TRDJ1	NA	CACEALYTDKLIF	TGTGCCTGTGAGGCCCTATACACCGATAAACTCATCTTT
TRDV2	medium-sized	TRDJ1	TRDD3	CALDALTGGFSYTDKLIF	TGTGCCCTCGACGCCTTGACTGGGGGATTCAGCTACACCGATAAACTCATCTTT
TRDV2	medium-sized	TRDJ1	TRDD3	CACDTLLLGDTSGVDKLIF	TGTGCCTGTGACACGCTCTTACTGGGGGATACTTCTGGAGTCGATAAACTCATCTTT
TRDV2	few	TRDJ3	TRDD3	CACDFTGGYSWDTRQMFF	TGTGCCTGTGACTTTACTGGGGGATACTCCTGGGACACCCGACAGATGTTTTTC
TRDV1	NA	TRDJ1	TRDD3	CALGGRRPSHGGYCESSLQKPLTNTDKLIF	TGTGCTCTTGGGGGACGACGGCCTTCCCATGGGGGATACTGCGAATCTTCCCTGCAAAAGCCCTTAACAAACACCGATAAACTCATCTTT
TRDV2	few	TRDJ1	TRDD3	CACDTVPSYTGGYTYTDKLIF	TGTGCCTGTGACACAGTCCCTTCCTACACTGGGGGATACACCTACACCGATAAACTCATCTTT
TRDV2	NA	TRDJ3	TRDD3	CACDTVELGDTSWDTRQMFF	TGTGCCTGTGACACCGTCGAACTGGGGGATACTTCCTGGGACACCCGACAGATGTTTTTC
TRDV1	medium-sized	TRDJ1	NA	CALGEPRYSLRHTARYGTFKLIF	TGTGCTCTTGGGGAACCCCGCTACTCCTTACGACACACTGCGAGATACGGCACCTTTAAACTCATCTTT
TRDV1	few	TRDJ1	TRDD3	CALGNLPIHTGGYPFTDKLIF	TGTGCTCTTGGGAACCTCCCCATACACACTGGGGGTTACCCGTTCACCGATAAACTCATCTTT
TRDV1	few	TRDJ1	TRDD3	CALGETPILPDLLLGEGDKLIF	TGTGCTCTTGGGGAAACCCCTATCCTACCTGACCTTTTACTGGGGGAAGGGGATAAACTCATCTTT
TRDV3	medium-sized	TRDJ1	TRDD3	CAFGHYWGIPWVYTDKLIF	TGTGCCTTTGGGCACTACTGGGGGATACCGTGGGTCTACACCGATAAACTCATCTTT
TRDV2	medium-sized	TRDJ2	TRDD3	CACDTVGDTLTAQLFF	TGTGCCTGTGACACCGTGGGGGATACTTTGACAGCACAACTCTTCTTT
TRDV1	medium-sized	TRDJ1	TRDD3	CALGEETATWGMDDKLIF	TGTGCTCTTGGGGAAGAAACGGCTACTTGGGGGATGGACGATAAACTCATCTTT
TRDV1	NA	TRDJ1	NA	CALGRPSATTLRPGEPMYTDRLIF	TGTGCTCTTGGGCGCCCTTCCGCCACTACCCTTCGACCAGGGGAACCGATGTACACCGATAGACTCATCTTT
TRDV2	medium-sized	TRDJ3	NA	CACDPTGGNWDTRQMFF	TGTGCCTGTGACCCGACCGGGGGGAATTGGGACACCCGACAGATGTTTTTC
TRDV2	few	TRDJ1	TRDD3	CACDNWGIRGDKLIF	TGTGCCTGTGACAACTGGGGGATACGTGGCGATAAACTCATCTTT
TRDV2	medium-sized	TRDJ1	NA	CACDVLLEGHPTHHTDKLIF	TGTGCCTGTGACGTCTTACTGGAGGGCCACCCCACTCACCACACCGATAAACTCATCTTT
TRDV1	few	TRDJ1	NA	CALGELGALLLAIPTGTELIF	TGTGCTCTTGGGGAACTAGGGGCCCTCCTTCTCGCTATCCCTACTGGGACAGAACTCATCTTT
TRDV2	many	TRDJ3	TRDD3	CACDTVLGDKPQKSWDTRQMFF	TGTGCCTGTGACACCGTACTGGGGGATAAGCCCCAAAAATCCTGGGACACCCGACAGATGTTTTTC
TRDV2	medium-sized	TRDJ3	TRDD3	CACDWTGGSSWDTRQMFF	TGTGCCTGTGATTGGACTGGGGGGAGCTCCTGGGACACCCGACAGATGTTTTTC
TRDV1	NA	TRDJ1	TRDD3	CALGGASSKYWGRDKLIF	TGTGCTCTTGGGGGCGCCTCCTCCAAGTACTGGGGGAGAGATAAACTCATCTTT
TRDV1	medium-sized	TRDJ1	TRDD2	CALGDPSYWTNTAAGKLIF	TGTGCTCTTGGGGATCCTTCCTACTGGACCAATACGGCTGCGGGTAAACTCATCTTT
TRDV2	NA	TRDJ3	TRDD3	CACDTGGYSSWDTRQMFF	TGTGCCTGTGACACGGGGGGATACAGCTCCTGGGACACCCGACAGATGTTTTTC
TRDV2	medium-sized	TRDJ1	TRDD3	CACDTLRTGGYTDKLIF	TGTGCCTGTGACACCCTCCGTACTGGGGGATACACCGATAAACTCATCTTT
TRDV2	few	TRDJ3	TRDD3	CACDTVLGDSPTSSWDTRQMFF	TGTGCCTGTGACACCGTGCTGGGGGATAGCCCTACAAGCTCCTGGGACACCCGACAGATGTTTTTC
TRDV3	large	TRDJ1	TRDD3	CAFKDQYWGSYTDKLIF	TGTGCCTTTAAGGATCAATACTGGGGATCCTATACCGATAAACTCATCTTT
TRDV1	NA	TRDJ1	NA	CALGELRLGRYLPLTDKLIF	TGTGCTCTTGGGGAACTGCGGTTGGGAAGATACCTTCCCTTAACCGATAAACTCATCTTT